A single sample is the source of the 19 T cell receptor beta chains below, sequenced in a study of identical twins (dated by TCRdb to about 2016). Libraries came from 5' RACE. The sample was run on an Illumina HiSeq 2000. TCRdb handled the public reads itself, with Q25 trimming in fastp and clone calling in MiXCR, and kept productive beta chains. Duplicate CDR3 protein sequences are folded into a single record with the most common DNA and genes. Present in this sample are fewer than 900,000 distinct CDR3 sequences, roughly 20% of which were seen just once. Clones ranked in the top ten supply approximately 14% of the sample. These data were also filed under a second study, of T cells expressing NK-cell markers.

The sequencing input was PBMCs. The receptors derive from a woman between 18 and 29 years old in good health.

In this sample, this clonotype turned up many times. The chain combines TRBV27 with TRBJ2-1; D uncertain. The CDR3 is 16 residues long. Trimming removed 6 bases at V and 1 base at J, with 16 bases between. From germline, CDR1 is MNHEY and CDR2 SMNVEV (reference sequence). CDR3 DNA: TGTGCCAGCAGCTTTGACCAGACCTCTTCCTACAATGAGCAGTTCTTC. Protein product: CASSFDQTSSYNEQFF.

This chain joins TRBV5-5 and TRBJ1-2; the match to TRBD1 covers 8 bases. Germline V CDR1 and CDR2: SGHKS, YYEKEE (reference sequence). The CDR3 loop spans 15 amino acids. The ends lost 4 bases at V and 4 bases at J; junction bases unmatched: 9. CDR3 nucleotides: TGTGCCAGCAGCGGGGCGGGACAGGTCCTCTATGGCTACACCTTC. Translating gives CASSGAGQVLYGYTF.

This clonotype was observed at least ten times. J is TRBJ1-3 and V is TRBV6-5; TRBD1 matches 9 bases. J lost 4 bases, V lost 2 bases, and 9 bases had no gene match. This CDR3 has 17 residues. Germline V CDR1 and CDR2: MNHEY, SVGAGI. In DNA, the CDR3 is TGTGCCAGCAGTTACCGGAGGACCGGGACAGGGGGAAACACCATATATTTT. Translating it yields CASSYRRTGTGGNTIYF.

This clonotype has a handful of counts. The chain combines TRBV7-9 with TRBJ2-3; no clear D gene. CDR1 is SEHNR and CDR2 is FQNEAQ in the germline V gene (reference sequence). This CDR3 region has 13 residues. V was trimmed by 2 bases and J by 7 bases, leaving 10 bases between them. CDR3 amino acids: CASSLQTGNTQYF. DNA of the CDR3: TGTGCCAGCAGCTTACAAACTGGAAATACGCAGTATTTT.

The V and J genes are TRBV2 and TRBJ2-3; no firm D call. The CDR3 is 13 residues long. The V and J ends lost 3 bases and 1 base respectively, with 5 bases between them. Germline CDR1 reads SNHLY; CDR2 reads FYNNEI. As DNA, the CDR3 is TGTGCCAGCAGTGATAAGGGCACAGATACGCAGTATTTT. As protein: CASSDKGTDTQYF.

This clonotype was found a few times. CDR3 in DNA: TGTGCCAGCAGCTTGGTGGACAGTGAGCAGTTCTTC. This encodes CASSLVDSEQFF. This chain uses TRBV5-6 with TRBJ2-1; a possible D gene is TRBD1 (6 bases). The CDR3 has 12 amino acids. Deletions cut 0 bases from V and 9 bases from J, with 7 bases between. CDR1 SGHDT and CDR2 YYEEEE come from the germline V gene.

The chain is built from TRBV12-3 or TRBV12-4 and TRBJ2-1; D is perhaps TRBD1 (6 bases). The CDR3 has 17 residues. Deletions cut 3 bases from V and 2 bases from J, with 17 bases between. CDR3 bases: TGTGCCAGCAGTTTTGGTTCAAGGGACATTCCCTACAATGAGCAGTTCTTC. Translated: CASSFGSRDIPYNEQFF.

There are a few counts of this clonotype. The chain uses TRBV20-1 and TRBJ2-7; possibly TRBD2 for D (6 bases). The V end was cut by 0 bases, the J end by 0 bases, with 15 bases between. Germline V gives CDR1 DFQATT, CDR2 SNEGSKA (reference sequence). The CDR3 has 16 residues. The CDR3 reads CSARDVGRGLSYEQYF. Here the CDR3 DNA reads TGCAGTGCTAGAGATGTGGGGCGGGGACTCTCCTACGAGCAGTACTTC.

The rearrangement links TRBV7-9 to TRBJ1-1, with unresolved D. V lost 4 bases to trimming and J lost 6 bases, with 12 bases between them. The CDR3 spans 13 residues. CDR1 is SEHNR, CDR2 FQNEAQ, per germline (reference sequence). The CDR3 nucleotides are TGTGCCAGCAGCTCAAGTACACGCTCTGAAGCTTTCTTT. Translation: CASSSSTRSEAFF.

J is TRBJ2-3 and V is TRBV4-3, with 7 bases identical to TRBD2. This CDR3 contains 16 residues. Per the germline V gene, CDR1 is LGHNA and CDR2 is YSLEER. The V segment lost 0 bases and the J segment 6 bases; nucleotides outside the gene matches: 9. The CDR3 sequence: CASSQDVWRETDTQYF. In DNA form, the CDR3 reads TGCGCCAGCAGCCAAGATGTCTGGCGGGAGACTGATACGCAGTATTTT.

This sequence joins TRBV3-1 and TRBJ1-2; unclear D gene. Germline V gene data show CDR1 as LGHDT and CDR2 as YNNKEL (reference sequence). V was trimmed by 0 bases and J by 3 bases, leaving 11 bases between them. The CDR3 sequence is 15 residues long. CDR3 loop: CASSQDGGPDYGYTF. The CDR3 region has the DNA TGTGCCAGCAGCCAAGATGGAGGGCCAGACTATGGCTACACCTTC.

The rearrangement uses TRBV10-3 and TRBJ2-6, with unresolved D. V was cut by 8 bases and J by 0 bases, with 11 bases left in between. The length of the CDR3 is 15 residues. Per germline, CDR1 ENHRY and CDR2 SYGVKD. CDR3 residues: CAIGVNPSGANVLTF. For the CDR3, the DNA is TGTGCCATCGGCGTTAACCCCTCTGGGGCCAACGTCCTGACTTTC.

The gene calls are TRBV4-2 and TRBJ2-7; 9 bases align to TRBD2. With 3 bases clipped from V and 6 bases from J, the junction kept 12 bases outside the gene matches. This CDR3 comprises 16 residues. The germline V gene has CDR1 LGHNA and CDR2 YNFKEQ. The CDR3 region has the DNA TGTGCCAGCAGCCAGGACATGCGGGAGGGCCAATTCGAGCAGTACTTC. It translates to CASSQDMREGQFEQYF.

The V and J genes are TRBV7-6 and TRBJ2-6, with D maybe TRBD1 (5 bases). Germline V lookup: CDR1 SGHVS, CDR2 FNYEAQ. The CDR3 is 15 amino acids. V shed 0 bases and J shed 5 bases, with 8 bases lying between them. CDR3 sequence (DNA): TGTGCCAGCAGCTTAGCCAGGGTTCGGGCCAACGTCCTGACTTTC. Protein sequence: CASSLARVRANVLTF.

The chain combines TRBV7-3 with TRBJ2-5, with 9 bases identical to TRBD1. The trim removed 4 bases at V and 7 bases at J, leaving 10 bases unmatched. The CDR3 loop spans 15 amino acids. Germline CDR1 reads SGHTA; CDR2 reads FQGTGA. Written as DNA, the CDR3 is TGTGCCAGCAGCTCTCGAGGGACAGGGTTGGGGACCCAGTACTTC. Encoded protein: CASSSRGTGLGTQYF.

This clonotype was seen a few times. The chain recombines TRBV4-2 with TRBJ1-6; D is possibly TRBD1 (6 bases). The germline V gene has CDR1 LGHNA and CDR2 YNFKEQ. The length of the CDR3 is 15 residues. Deletions cut 3 bases from V and 8 bases from J, with 14 bases between. Here the CDR3 reads CASSQSGQFYSPLHF. The CDR3 region has the DNA TGTGCCAGCAGCCAGAGCGGACAGTTTTATTCACCCCTCCACTTT.

This clonotype came up a few times. The rearrangement links TRBV12-3 or TRBV12-4 to TRBJ2-1; D gene unclear. Trimming shortened V by 0 bases and J by 13 bases, and 13 bases separated the two germline ends. The CDR3 has 13 residues. CDR3 region: CASSLAQPLLQFF. CDR3 nucleotide sequence: TGTGCCAGCAGTTTAGCGCAACCCCTTCTACAGTTCTTC.

The chain joins TRBV14 to TRBJ2-2; D gene unclear. The CDR3 consists of 13 residues. The germline V gene has CDR1 SGHDN and CDR2 FVKESK. Trimming shortened V by 4 bases and J by 6 bases, and 9 bases separated the two germline ends. The DNA for the CDR3 is TGTGCCAGCAGCCCCTTCGGTGCCGGGGAGCTGTTTTTT. Protein product: CASSPFGAGELFF.

The V gene is TRBV7-6, the J gene TRBJ1-1; D unclear. Per germline, CDR1 SGHVS and CDR2 FNYEAQ. The CDR3 contains 15 residues. The germline V and J ends were trimmed by 4 bases and 3 bases, with 15 bases remaining between them. Here the CDR3 reads CASSSRDRSDTEAFF. The CDR3 region has the DNA TGTGCCAGCAGCTCCCGGGATCGCTCCGACACTGAAGCTTTCTTT.